These 30 T cell receptor beta chains share one sample of origin, sequenced in a study of blood T cell repertoires in COVID-19. Some clones are missing from TCRdb's copy, which holds only in-frame ones; the method was immunoSEQ multiplex PCR. This table has 60,000 to 85,000 clones, under 90% appearing once. Specimen: peripheral blood. All receptors derive from a man aged 65 to 85 who had recovered from COVID-19.

The chain is built from TRBV4-2 and TRBJ2-7; D is possibly TRBD1 (5 bases). V gave up 1 base and J gave up 3 bases, with 10 bases separating them. Germline V gene lookup returns CDR1 LGHNA and CDR2 YNFKEQ. The CDR3 is 14 amino acids. The CDR3 spells CASSQGSGNYEQYF. CDR3 DNA sequence: TGTGCCAGCAGCCAAGGATCAGGGAACTACGAGCAGTACTTC.

V is TRBV3-1 (or the pseudogene TRBV3-2) and J is TRBJ2-1; the D gene is possibly TRBD1 (5 bases). Germline CDR1 reads LGHDT; CDR2 reads YNNKEL (reference sequence). The CDR3 covers 13 residues. V was clipped by 0 bases and J by 15 bases, with 15 bases between them. The CDR3 DNA reads as TGTGCCAGCAGCCAAGACCCCCGGCTAGGGGCGTTCTTC. This codes for CASSQDPRLGAFF.

In DNA form, the CDR3 reads TGTGCCAGCAGCTTAGCTCAGGGCTACGAGCAGTACTTC. It is translated as CASSLAQGYEQYF. The V and J genes are TRBV7-2 and TRBJ2-7; tentative D call: TRBD1 (5 bases). CDR1 is SGHTA, CDR2 FQGNSA, per germline. Trimming pared 0 bases from V and 3 bases from J, leaving 6 bases between. This CDR3 contains 13 residues.

The gene calls are TRBV28 and TRBJ1-3, with 8 bases identical to TRBD1. After removal of 5 bases from V and 0 bases from J, the junction contained 9 bases not matched to a gene. The germline V gene encodes CDR1 MDHEN and CDR2 SYDVKM. This CDR3 spans 17 amino acids. The CDR3 DNA reads TGTGCCAGCAGTATTACAGGGGGGACACACTCTGGAAACACCATATATTTT. It specifies CASSITGGTHSGNTIYF.

The V and J genes are TRBV7-9 and TRBJ1-4; D call uncertain. CDR1 and CDR2 (germline): SEHNR, FQNEAQ (reference sequence). The CDR3 covers 13 residues. V was pared by 2 bases and J by 4 bases, with 5 bases between. CDR3 DNA: TGTGCCAGCAGCTTACCGAGTAATGAAAAACTGTTTTTT. This sequence encodes CASSLPSNEKLFF.

The chain uses TRBV4-3 and TRBJ1-6; unclear D gene. CDR3 length equals 19 residues. Trimming removed 0 bases from V and 0 bases from J, with 15 bases in between. Germline values: CDR1 LGHNA, CDR2 YSLEER. CDR3 sequence reads: CASSQDKARGGSYNSPLHF. The DNA of the CDR3 is TGCGCCAGCAGCCAAGATAAGGCCCGAGGTGGCTCCTATAATTCACCCCTCCACTTT.

J is TRBJ2-7 and V is TRBV18, with D uncertain. This CDR3 has 12 residues. V was clipped by 2 bases and J by 1 base, with 3 bases between them. Germline loops: CDR1 KGHSH, CDR2 LQKENI. The CDR3: CASSPISYEQYF. DNA of the CDR3: TGTGCCAGCTCACCAATATCCTACGAGCAGTACTTC.

The V call is TRBV30, the J call TRBJ1-2, with a possible D match to TRBD1 (5 bases). Trimming removed 3 bases at V and 1 base at J, with 9 bases between. This CDR3 spans 13 amino acids. CDR1 and CDR2 (germline): GTSNPN, SVGIG (reference sequence). Here the CDR3 reads CAWRQGGNYGYTF. As DNA, the CDR3 is TGTGCCTGGAGGCAGGGAGGTAACTATGGCTACACCTTC.

This clone was picked up one time. J is TRBJ2-5 and V is TRBV19, with 8 bases matching TRBD1. Unmatched junction bases numbered 1, after V lost 1 base and J lost 0 bases. The CDR3 length is 15 residues. Germline V gene lookup returns CDR1 LNHDA and CDR2 SQIVND (reference sequence). The CDR3 sequence: CASSIGTGYQETQYF. CDR3 nucleotides: TGTGCCAGTAGTATAGGGACAGGGTACCAAGAGACCCAGTACTTC. Full variable domain (missing parts from reference TRBV19 and TRBJ2-5): DGGITQSPKYLFRKEGQNVTLSCEQNLNHDAMYWYRQDPGQGLRLIYYSQIVNDFQKGDIAEGYSVSREKKESFPLTVTSAQKNPTAFYLCASSIGTGYQETQYFGPGTRLLVL.

CDR3 bases: TGTGCCAGCAGTGCGCCCCGGGACTCCCCAAAGGAGTATTTT. Amino acids: CASSAPRDSPKEYF. The chain recombines TRBV2 with TRBJ2-3; possible D gene TRBD2, 6 bases. The CDR3 is made up of 14 amino acids. Trimming cost V 4 bases and J 13 bases, with 21 bases left between them. Germline V gives CDR1 SNHLY, CDR2 FYNNEI.

The V and J genes are TRBV30 and TRBJ1-6; D perhaps matches TRBD1 (5 bases). This CDR3 spans 16 amino acids. The germline gives CDR1 GTSNPN, CDR2 SVGIG (reference sequence). Between the trimmed V and J ends, which lost 0 bases and 10 bases, there was a span of 19 bases. The chain's CDR3 is CAWSVRGGAPGSPLHF. CDR3 bases: TGTGCCTGGAGTGTACGAGGAGGGGCCCCCGGATCACCCCTCCACTTT. The whole variable domain, filled in from reference TRBV30 and TRBJ1-6, reads SQTIHQWPATLVQPVGSPLSLECTVEGTSNPNLYWYRQAAGRGLQLLFYSVGIGQISSEVPQNLSASRPQDRQFILSSKKLLLSDSGFYLCAWSVRGGAPGSPLHFGNGTRLTVT.

This rearrangement joins TRBV10-2 to TRBJ2-5; 7 nucleotides line up with TRBD1. The CDR3 has 14 residues. Looked up from germline, CDR1 is WSHSY and CDR2 is SAAADI. The V and J ends lost 5 bases and 5 bases, in that order; junction bases with no gene match: 8. The CDR3 reads CASSRTGDRETQYF. In DNA, the CDR3 is TGCGCCAGCAGTCGAACAGGGGACCGGGAGACCCAGTACTTC.

This chain joins TRBV28 and TRBJ2-1; 7 nucleotides agree with TRBD1. V lost 3 bases, J lost 2 bases, and 4 bases stayed unmatched. The CDR3 is made up of 15 amino acids. In germline, CDR1 is MDHEN, CDR2 SYDVKM. This chain's CDR3 is CASSFFTGAYNEQFF. For the CDR3, the DNA is TGTGCCAGCAGTTTCTTCACAGGGGCCTACAATGAGCAGTTCTTC.

CDR3 amino acids: CASSLARQNLNTGELFF. The DNA for the CDR3 is TGTGCCAGCAGCTTGGCCCGACAGAACCTGAACACCGGGGAGCTGTTTTTT. The chain recombines TRBV5-8 with TRBJ2-2, with D possibly being TRBD1 (5 bases). The CDR3 consists of 17 residues. From germline, CDR1 is SGHTS and CDR2 YDEGEE. The ends were cut back, 0 bases at V and 1 base at J, with 13 bases in the middle.

This rearrangement joins TRBV9 to TRBJ2-3; TRBD2 matches 8 bases. There are 16 residues in the CDR3. Germline CDR1 reads SGDLS; CDR2 reads YYNGEE. J was trimmed by 5 bases and V by 4 bases; bases with no gene match: 12. The CDR3 DNA is TGTGCCAGCAGCCCGAGGGGTAGCGGGGTGGTAGATACGCAGTATTTT. Its translation is CASSPRGSGVVDTQYF.

The chain is built from TRBV7-2 and TRBJ2-7; D is uncertain. In germline, CDR1 is SGHTA, CDR2 FQGNSA. V was pared by 7 bases and J by 2 bases, with 15 bases between. The CDR3 runs 14 residues. The CDR3 reads CASTLTPGTYEQYF. As DNA, the CDR3 is TGTGCCAGCACCCTGACACCCGGCACCTACGAGCAGTACTTC.

There are a few counts of this clone. V gene TRBV7-9 combines with J gene TRBJ2-1; 7 bases fit TRBD2. V was clipped by 2 bases and J by 4 bases; unmatched bases: 11. The CDR3 sequence is 17 residues long. The germline CDR1 and CDR2 sequences are SEHNR and FQNEAQ (reference sequence). The CDR3 reads CASSLPPGRGTYNEQFF. The CDR3 bases are TGTGCCAGCAGCTTACCCCCGGGGCGGGGGACGTACAATGAGCAGTTCTTC.

This clone came up once. Additional DNA sequences in this sample encode the identical CDR3. This chain connects TRBV7-2 to TRBJ2-7; D remains ambiguous. The CDR3 loop spans 13 amino acids. V was clipped by 2 bases and J by 0 bases, with 5 bases between them. Germline V CDR1 and CDR2: SGHTA, FQGNSA. The CDR3 is CASSLSRSYEQYF. In nucleotides, the CDR3 is TGTGCCAGCAGCTTAAGCCGCTCCTACGAGCAGTACTTC.

The chain employs TRBV7-9 and TRBJ1-6, with 7 bases lining up with TRBD1. CDR1 is SEHNR and CDR2 is FQNEAQ in the germline V gene (reference sequence). The ends lost 5 bases at V and 8 bases at J; junction bases unmatched: 12. This CDR3 has 16 amino acids. The CDR3, as DNA: TGTGCCAGCAGCAAGTTCCCCGGGACAGATTATTCACCCCTCCACTTT. It specifies CASSKFPGTDYSPLHF.

With respect to this clone: The sample has other DNA sequences that encode this CDR3 too. The chain recombines TRBV6-5 with TRBJ2-2; D unclear. V lost 1 base and J 4 bases, leaving 7 bases between the germline ends. The CDR3 is 14 residues long. The germline V gene encodes CDR1 MNHEY and CDR2 SVGAGI. CDR3 coding DNA: TGTGCCAGCAGTTACTGGGCCAGCACCGGGGAGCTGTTTTTT. Translation: CASSYWASTGELFF.

J is TRBJ2-7 and V is TRBV5-8, with D possibly matching TRBD1 (6 bases). CDR1 is SGHTS, CDR2 YDEGEE, per germline. V was cut by 9 bases and J by 4 bases, with 26 bases left in between. The CDR3 runs 16 residues. CDR3 coding DNA: TGTGCCACCAAGCCCCCCAAAGGACAGTTGAAGTACGAGCAGTACTTC. Translated, it gives CATKPPKGQLKYEQYF.

V usage is TRBV11-2 and J usage is TRBJ2-5; a weak D match, TRBD2 (6 bases). The V end lost 5 bases, the J end lost 4 bases, and 11 bases lay between the germline ends. CDR1 is SGHAT, CDR2 FQNNGV, per germline. This CDR3 has 13 residues. CDR3 residues: CASSPGLTETQYF. The CDR3 DNA follows: TGTGCCAGCAGCCCTGGACTAACAGAGACCCAGTACTTC.

The rearrangement joins TRBV7-2 to TRBJ1-6; TRBD1 matches 8 bases. From germline, CDR1 is SGHTA and CDR2 FQGNSA. The CDR3 totals 15 residues. V lost 5 bases, J lost 5 bases, and 5 bases stayed unmatched. The CDR3 DNA sequence: TGTGCCAGCAGCCCCCAGGGGGCCAATAATTCACCCCTCCACTTT. It encodes CASSPQGANNSPLHF. Using reference TRBV7-2 and TRBJ1-6 for the parts outside the CDR3, the full variable domain is GAGVSQSPSNKVTEKGKDVELRCDPISGHTALYWYRQSLGQGLEFLIYFQGNSAPDKSGLPSDRFSAERTGGSVSTLTIQRTQQEDSAVYLCASSPQGANNSPLHFGNGTRLTVT.

The chain joins TRBV18 to TRBJ2-3, with a tentative D call TRBD1 (5 bases). This CDR3 spans 15 amino acids. Germline V lookup: CDR1 KGHSH, CDR2 LQKENI. Trimming took 2 bases from V and 4 from J, leaving 13 bases between them. CDR3 loop: CASSPGQGGADTQYF. The CDR3 DNA follows: TGTGCCAGCTCACCAGGGCAGGGTGGCGCAGATACGCAGTATTTT. Drawing the rest from reference TRBV18 and TRBJ2-3, the complete variable domain is NAGVMQNPRHLVRRRGQEARLRCSPMKGHSHVYWYRQLPEEGLKFMVYLQKENIIDESGMPKERFSAEFPKEGPSILRIQQVVRGDSAAYFCASSPGQGGADTQYFGPGTRLTVL.

This rearrangement joins TRBV19 to TRBJ1-5; D not certain. CDR3 length: 15 residues. V lost 5 bases and J 4 bases, leaving 15 bases between the germline ends. From germline, CDR1 is LNHDA and CDR2 SQIVND (reference sequence). The DNA for the CDR3 is TGTGCCAGTAGTGCCCAACGTACAACGAATCAGCCCCAGCATTTT. The encoded protein is CASSAQRTTNQPQHF.

In DNA, the CDR3 is TGTGCCAGCAGCGCCGAGGACAGGGGAGTGACTGAAGCTTTCTTT. It is translated as CASSAEDRGVTEAFF. The chain joins TRBV7-9 to TRBJ1-1, with 9 positions matching TRBD1. The CDR3 has 15 residues. Germline loops: CDR1 SEHNR, CDR2 FQNEAQ (reference sequence). J lost 5 bases, V lost 5 bases, and 9 bases had no gene match.

The chain couples TRBV18 to TRBJ1-2; D might be TRBD1 (5 bases). CDR1 and CDR2 from the germline V gene are KGHSH and LQKENI. The germline V and J ends were trimmed by 4 bases and 0 bases, with 12 bases remaining between them. The CDR3 length is 15 residues. CDR3 residues: CASSLSTGTNYGYTF. The CDR3 DNA is TGTGCCAGCTCACTGTCTACAGGAACTAACTATGGCTACACCTTC.

The chain combines TRBV10-1 with TRBJ2-5; 12 nucleotides agree with TRBD2. V was clipped by 3 bases and J by 4 bases; unmatched bases: 6. This CDR3 spans 16 amino acids. Germline-derived CDR1 and CDR2 are WNHNN and SYGVQD (reference sequence). The DNA of the CDR3 is TGCGCCAGCAGTGACGGACTAGCGGGGAGGGGAGAGACCCAGTACTTC. Amino acids: CASSDGLAGRGETQYF.

This chain links TRBV4-2 with TRBJ2-6, with TRBD1 matching 9 bases. The CDR3 sequence is 18 residues long. J was trimmed by 0 bases and V by 1 base; bases with no gene match: 4. The germline V gene encodes CDR1 LGHNA and CDR2 YNFKEQ. CDR3 amino acids: CASSQGQGEGSGANVLTF. The CDR3 coding sequence is TGTGCCAGCAGCCAAGGACAGGGGGAGGGCTCTGGGGCCAACGTCCTGACTTTC.

The chain is built from TRBV11-3 and TRBJ2-5; maybe TRBD1 (6 bases). Germline lookup yields CDR1 SGHNT and CDR2 YENEEA. CDR3 length: 14 amino acids. V shed 1 base and J shed 1 base, with 7 bases lying between them. CDR3 sequence: CASSLGGGQETQYF. The CDR3 DNA follows: TGTGCCAGCAGCTTAGGAGGGGGCCAAGAGACCCAGTACTTC.